The T cell receptor beta chain described here comes from a study of CD4+ T cells in melanoma. Study findings and constraints: Reportedly, melanoma neoantigen-specific CD4+ T cells showed varied differentiation states. A reported correlation linked neoantigen-specific CD4+ T cells to CD8+, macrophage and B cell function.

For this clone: Antigen specificity is unknown.

V lost 4 bases and J lost 4, with 15 bases in between. This CDR3 is built from 15 residues. Germline CDR1 is MGHRA and CDR2 is YSYEKL. The table came from immunoSEQ multiplex PCR; TCRdb's copy has only in-frame clones and leaves some out. The sample contains around 19,000 clones, approximately 84% of which appear only once. The chain joins TRBV4-1 to TRBJ2-3; D remains ambiguous. The sample was cells from a culture (not recorded whether cultured in vitro). The sequence came from a human donor with melanoma. CDR3 residues: CASSRTARHPDTQYF. The CDR3 nucleotides read TGCGCCAGCAGCCGGACGGCTCGACACCCAGATACGCAGTATTTT.